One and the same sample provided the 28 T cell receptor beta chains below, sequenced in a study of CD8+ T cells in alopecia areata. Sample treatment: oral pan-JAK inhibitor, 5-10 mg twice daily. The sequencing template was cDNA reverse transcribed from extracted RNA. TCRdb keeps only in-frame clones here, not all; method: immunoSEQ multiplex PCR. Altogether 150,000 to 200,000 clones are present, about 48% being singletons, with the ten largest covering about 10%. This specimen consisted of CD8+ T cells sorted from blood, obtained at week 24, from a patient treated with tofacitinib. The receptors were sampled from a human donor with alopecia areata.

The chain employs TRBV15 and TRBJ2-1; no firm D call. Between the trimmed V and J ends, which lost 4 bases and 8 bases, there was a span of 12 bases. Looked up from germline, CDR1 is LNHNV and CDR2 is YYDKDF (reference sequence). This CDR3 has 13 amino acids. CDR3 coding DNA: TGTGCCACCAGCAAAGAATCTGGACATGAGCAGTTCTTC. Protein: CATSKESGHEQFF.

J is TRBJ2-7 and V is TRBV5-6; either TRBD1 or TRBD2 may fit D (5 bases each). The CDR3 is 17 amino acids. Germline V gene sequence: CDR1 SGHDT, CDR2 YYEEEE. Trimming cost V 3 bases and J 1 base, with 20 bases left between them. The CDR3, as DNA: TGTGCCAGCAGCTACGGGACCACTTACCGAACGTCCTACGAGCAGTACTTC. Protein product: CASSYGTTYRTSYEQYF.

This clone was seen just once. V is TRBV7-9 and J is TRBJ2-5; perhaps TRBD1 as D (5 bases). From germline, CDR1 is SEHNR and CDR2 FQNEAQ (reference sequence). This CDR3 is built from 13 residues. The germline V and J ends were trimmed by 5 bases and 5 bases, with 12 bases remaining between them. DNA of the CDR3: TGTGCCAGCAGCAATTCCCCAGGGGAGACCCAGTACTTC. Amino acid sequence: CASSNSPGETQYF. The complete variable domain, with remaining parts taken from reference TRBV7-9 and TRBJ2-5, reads DTGVSQNPRHKITKRGQNVTFRCDPISEHNRLYWYRQTLGQGPEFLTYFQNEAQLEKSRLLSDRFSAERPKGSFSTLEIQRTEQGDSAMYLCASSNSPGETQYFGPGTRLLVL.

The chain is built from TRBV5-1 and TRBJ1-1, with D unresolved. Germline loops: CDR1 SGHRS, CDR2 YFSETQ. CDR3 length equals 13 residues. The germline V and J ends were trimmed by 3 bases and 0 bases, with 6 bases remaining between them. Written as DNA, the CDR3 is TGCGCCAGCAGCTCCCTTATGAACACTGAAGCTTTCTTT. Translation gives CASSSLMNTEAFF.

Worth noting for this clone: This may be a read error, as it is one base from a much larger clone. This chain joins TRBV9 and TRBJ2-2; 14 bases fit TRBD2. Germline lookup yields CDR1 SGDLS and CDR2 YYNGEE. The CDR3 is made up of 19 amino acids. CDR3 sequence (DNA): TGTGCCAGCCGCGTAGGGGGACTAGCGGGGGTTAAAAACACCGGGGAGCTGTTTTTT. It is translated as CASRVGGLAGVKNTGELFF.

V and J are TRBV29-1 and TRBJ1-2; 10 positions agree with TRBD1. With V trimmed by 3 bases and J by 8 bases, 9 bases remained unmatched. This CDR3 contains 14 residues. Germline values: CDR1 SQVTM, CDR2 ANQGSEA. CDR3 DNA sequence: TGCAGCGTTGAGGGGACAGGGGATGTAACGGGCTACACCTTC. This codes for CSVEGTGDVTGYTF.

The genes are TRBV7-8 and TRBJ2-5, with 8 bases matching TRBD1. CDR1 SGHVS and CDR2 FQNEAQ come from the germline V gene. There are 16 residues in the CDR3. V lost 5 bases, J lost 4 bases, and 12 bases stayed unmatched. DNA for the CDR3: TGTGCCAGCAGCCCTTCACGGGACAGGAGGGGAGAGACCCAGTACTTC. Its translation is CASSPSRDRRGETQYF.

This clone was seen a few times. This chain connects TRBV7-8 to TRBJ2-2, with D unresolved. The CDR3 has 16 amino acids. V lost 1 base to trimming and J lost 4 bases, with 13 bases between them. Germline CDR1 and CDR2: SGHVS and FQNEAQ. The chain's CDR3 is CASSLGAAGPTGELFF. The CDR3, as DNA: TGTGCCAGCAGCTTAGGCGCGGCCGGGCCCACCGGGGAGCTGTTTTTT.

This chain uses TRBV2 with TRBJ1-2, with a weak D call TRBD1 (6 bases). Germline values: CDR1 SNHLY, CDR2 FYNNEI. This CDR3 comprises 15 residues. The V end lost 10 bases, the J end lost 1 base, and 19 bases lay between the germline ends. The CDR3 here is CAIQTWTADNYGYTF. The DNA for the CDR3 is TGTGCCATCCAAACGTGGACAGCAGATAACTATGGCTACACCTTC.

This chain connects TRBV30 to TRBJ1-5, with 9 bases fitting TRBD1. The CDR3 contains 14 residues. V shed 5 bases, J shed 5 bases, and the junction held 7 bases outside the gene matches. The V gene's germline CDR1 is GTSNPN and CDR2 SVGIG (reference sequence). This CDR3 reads CAWGTGQGHQPQHF. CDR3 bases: TGTGCCTGGGGGACAGGGCAAGGGCATCAGCCCCAGCATTTT.

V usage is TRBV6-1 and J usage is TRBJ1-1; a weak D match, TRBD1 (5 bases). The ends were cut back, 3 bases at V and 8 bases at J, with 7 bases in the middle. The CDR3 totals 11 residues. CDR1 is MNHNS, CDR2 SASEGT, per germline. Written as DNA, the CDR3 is TGTGCCAGCAGTGAGTACAGGGAAGCTTTCTTT. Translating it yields CASSEYREAFF.

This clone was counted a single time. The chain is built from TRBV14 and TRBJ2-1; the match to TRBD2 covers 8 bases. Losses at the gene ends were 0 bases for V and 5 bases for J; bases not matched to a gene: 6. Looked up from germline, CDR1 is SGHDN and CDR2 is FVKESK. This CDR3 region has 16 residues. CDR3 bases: TGTGCCAGCAGCCAAGATCCGCGGGGGGTGGACAATGAGCAGTTCTTC. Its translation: CASSQDPRGVDNEQFF.

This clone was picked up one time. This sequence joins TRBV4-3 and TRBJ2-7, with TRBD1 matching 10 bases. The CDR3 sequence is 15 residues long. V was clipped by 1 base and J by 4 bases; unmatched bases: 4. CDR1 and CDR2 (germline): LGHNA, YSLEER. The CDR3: CASSQAWDRGYEQYF. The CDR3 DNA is TGCGCCAGCAGCCAAGCGTGGGACAGGGGATACGAGCAGTACTTC.

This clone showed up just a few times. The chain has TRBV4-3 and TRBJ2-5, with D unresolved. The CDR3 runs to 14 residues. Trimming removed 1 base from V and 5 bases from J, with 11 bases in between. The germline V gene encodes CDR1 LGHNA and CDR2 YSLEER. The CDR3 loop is CASSQGTAAETQYF. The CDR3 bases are TGCGCCAGCAGCCAAGGAACAGCTGCGGAGACCCAGTACTTC.

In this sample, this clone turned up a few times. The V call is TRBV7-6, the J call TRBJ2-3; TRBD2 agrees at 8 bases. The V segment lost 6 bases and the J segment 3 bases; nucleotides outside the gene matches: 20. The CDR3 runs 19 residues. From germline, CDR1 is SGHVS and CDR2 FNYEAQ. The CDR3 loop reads CASRPPPGGGSEGTDTQYF. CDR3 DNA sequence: TGTGCCAGCAGGCCCCCCCCTGGCGGGGGGAGCGAGGGGACAGATACGCAGTATTTT.

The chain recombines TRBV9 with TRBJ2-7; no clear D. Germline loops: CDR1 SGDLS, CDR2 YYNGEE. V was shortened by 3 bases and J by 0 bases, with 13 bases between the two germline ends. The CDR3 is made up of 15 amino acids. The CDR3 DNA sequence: TGTGCCAGCAGCGGGGCCGCGTCTAGCTCCTACGAGCAGTACTTC. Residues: CASSGAASSSYEQYF.

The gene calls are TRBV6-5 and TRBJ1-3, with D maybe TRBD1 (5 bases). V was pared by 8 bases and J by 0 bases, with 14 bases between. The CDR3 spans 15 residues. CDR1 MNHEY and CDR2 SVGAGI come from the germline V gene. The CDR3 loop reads CASSGGGSSGNTIYF. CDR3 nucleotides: TGTGCCAGCTCCGGGGGGGGAAGCTCTGGAAACACCATATATTTT.

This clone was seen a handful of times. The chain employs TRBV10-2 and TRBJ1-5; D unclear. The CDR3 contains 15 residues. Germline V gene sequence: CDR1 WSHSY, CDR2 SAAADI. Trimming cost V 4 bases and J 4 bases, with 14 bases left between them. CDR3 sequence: CASSVSIGGNQPQHF. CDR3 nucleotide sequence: TGCGCCAGCAGTGTGTCCATTGGCGGGAATCAGCCCCAGCATTTT.

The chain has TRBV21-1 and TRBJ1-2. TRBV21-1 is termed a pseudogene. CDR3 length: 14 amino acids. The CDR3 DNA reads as TGTGCCAGCAGCATTCCGGGTCACCCCGTAATACACACCTTC. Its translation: CASSIPGHPVIHTF.

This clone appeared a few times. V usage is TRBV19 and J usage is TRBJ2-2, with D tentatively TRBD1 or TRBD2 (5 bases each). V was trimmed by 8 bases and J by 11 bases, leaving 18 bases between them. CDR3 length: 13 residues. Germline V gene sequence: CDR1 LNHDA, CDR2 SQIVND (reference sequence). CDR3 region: CASGPGPKGELFF. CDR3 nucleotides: TGTGCCAGTGGTCCGGGGCCCAAGGGAGAGCTGTTTTTT.

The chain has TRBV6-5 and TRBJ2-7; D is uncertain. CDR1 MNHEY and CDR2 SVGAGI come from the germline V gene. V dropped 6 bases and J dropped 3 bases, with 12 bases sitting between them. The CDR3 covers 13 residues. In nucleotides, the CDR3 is TGTGCCAGCAGCCCCAAGGGCGGCTACGAGCAGTACTTC. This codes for CASSPKGGYEQYF.

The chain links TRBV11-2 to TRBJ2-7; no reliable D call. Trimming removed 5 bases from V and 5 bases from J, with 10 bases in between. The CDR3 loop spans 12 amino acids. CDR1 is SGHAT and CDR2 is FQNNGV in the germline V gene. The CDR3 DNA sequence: TGTGCCAGCAGCCCCGACGGAAACGAGCAGTACTTC. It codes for CASSPDGNEQYF.

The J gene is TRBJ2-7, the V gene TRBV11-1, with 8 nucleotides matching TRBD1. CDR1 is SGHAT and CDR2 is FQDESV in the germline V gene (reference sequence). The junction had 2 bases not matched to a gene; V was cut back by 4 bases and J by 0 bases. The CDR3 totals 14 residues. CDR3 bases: TGTGCCAGCAGCTGGGGACAGGTCTCCTACGAGCAGTACTTC. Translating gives CASSWGQVSYEQYF.

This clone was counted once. The CDR3 loop reads CASSLASLAGDSSYEQYF. The CDR3 coding sequence is TGTGCCAGCAGCTTGGCGTCGCTAGCGGGGGACAGCTCCTACGAGCAGTACTTC. The chain uses TRBV5-6 and TRBJ2-7; 10 nucleotides align to TRBD2. V lost 0 bases and J lost 0; bases outside the gene matches: 9. Germline-derived CDR1 and CDR2 are SGHDT and YYEEEE. The CDR3 consists of 18 residues.

The CDR3 loop is CASRKTGTGELFF. The CDR3 coding sequence is TGTGCCAGCAGGAAAACGGGCACCGGGGAGCTGTTTTTT. V usage is TRBV7-7 and J usage is TRBJ2-2; no definite D call. CDR1 is SSHAT and CDR2 is FNYEAQ in the germline V gene (reference sequence). Trimming took 6 bases from V and 4 from J, leaving 9 bases between them. This CDR3 has 13 amino acids.

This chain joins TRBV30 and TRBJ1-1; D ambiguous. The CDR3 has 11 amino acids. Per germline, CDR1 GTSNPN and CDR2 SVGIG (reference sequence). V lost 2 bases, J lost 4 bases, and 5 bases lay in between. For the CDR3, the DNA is TGTGCCTGGAGTTATGGCACTGAAGCTTTCTTT. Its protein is CAWSYGTEAFF. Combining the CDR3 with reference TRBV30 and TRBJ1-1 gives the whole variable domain SQTIHQWPATLVQPVGSPLSLECTVEGTSNPNLYWYRQAAGRGLQLLFYSVGIGQISSEVPQNLSASRPQDRQFILSSKKLLLSDSGFYLCAWSYGTEAFFGQGTRLTVV.

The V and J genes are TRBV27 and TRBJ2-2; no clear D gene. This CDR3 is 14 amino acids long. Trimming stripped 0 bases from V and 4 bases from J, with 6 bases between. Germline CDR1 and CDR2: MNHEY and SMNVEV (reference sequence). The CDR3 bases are TGTGCCAGCAGTTTATCGGGCGTCACCGGGGAGCTGTTTTTT. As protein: CASSLSGVTGELFF.

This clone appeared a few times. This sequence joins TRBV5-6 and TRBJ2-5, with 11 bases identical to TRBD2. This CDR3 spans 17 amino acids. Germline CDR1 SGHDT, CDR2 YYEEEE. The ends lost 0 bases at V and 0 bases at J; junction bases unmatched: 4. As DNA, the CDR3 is TGTGCCAGCAGCTTGGGACTAGCGGGGACTAACCAAGAGACCCAGTACTTC. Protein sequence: CASSLGLAGTNQETQYF.